This T cell receptor (beta chain) was found in a study of blood T cell repertoires in COVID-19 (dated by TCRdb to 2018 to 2020). In terms of the full investigation: Collaborator samples came from the United States, Italy and Spain and covered acute and convalescent phases of COVID-19. The material from the prospective study consisted of cDNA or gDNA derived from T cells, B-cell-depleted T cells, or PBMCs. Deeply sampled blood TCRbeta repertoires from subjects exposed to, actively infected with, or recovered from COVID-19 were included in the dataset. The repertoires were released in a freely available public database meant as a resource for research on the immune response to SARS-CoV-2. The samples were drawn from the first 160 participants of the ongoing ImmuneRACE study and from under 1,500 subjects provided by 6 global collaborators. A de-identified subject ID, COVID-19 status, age in years and sex were almost always included in the sample metadata. HLA class I and class II types, where available, came from metadata supplied by the sample provider rather than from assay-based typing. Study-level results and caveats: How much clinical and demographic metadata was included differed by source and by participant, and the metadata was provided uncurated.

The immunoSEQ Assay, a bias-controlled multiplex PCR, was used to amplify TCRbeta CDR3 regions from genomic DNA. In the paper's pipeline: The number of nucleated cells in each sample was estimated from the amplification of reference gene primers within the assay. To quantify the absolute abundance of each unique TCRbeta CDR3 rearrangement, sequence reads were collapsed and filtered. For each sample, productive Simpson clonality was calculated by taking the square root of Simpson's diversity index across productive rearrangements. TCRdb carries this immuneACCESS record with in-frame sequences only. Its versions omit some clonotypes, under half of them owing to an unresolved V gene in the studies checked, with the rest unexplained. V, J and clone size are taken as reported in that table, and D and trimming were inferred from the DNA itself. The table for this sample lists around 140,000 clones; around 89% of them were counted only once. The ten top clones hold about 4.1% of the sample.

Turning to this clone: The antigen it binds to is not known. No much larger clonotype is one base removed from it; base qualities were not supplied.

In Seattle, one collaborating source enrolled patients while the infection was active and tracked those patients longitudinally over the course of disease. Collaborating institutions collected whole blood in K2EDTA tubes following their own protocols. For TCRbeta analysis, collaborator samples were shipped as frozen whole blood, as isolated PBMCs, or as DNA extracted from either sample type. The CDR3 numbers 13 residues from cysteine through phenylalanine. Only the CDR3 DNA stays, 39 bases, in frame from base 1. The germline V gene encodes CDR1 SGHAT and CDR2 FQDESV (reference sequence). At the junction V is shortened by 5 bases and J by 7 bases; bases outside the gene matches: 2.

Sequencing was carried out using peripheral blood. The receptor was isolated from a man aged 55 to 70 with COVID-19, enrolled during active disease. The V and J genes are TRBV11-1 and TRBJ1-6; TRBD1 matches 7 bases in the middle. The bases read TGTGCCAGCAGCACGACAGGGAATTCACCCCTCCACTTT. Translated, it gives CASSTTGNSPLHF.